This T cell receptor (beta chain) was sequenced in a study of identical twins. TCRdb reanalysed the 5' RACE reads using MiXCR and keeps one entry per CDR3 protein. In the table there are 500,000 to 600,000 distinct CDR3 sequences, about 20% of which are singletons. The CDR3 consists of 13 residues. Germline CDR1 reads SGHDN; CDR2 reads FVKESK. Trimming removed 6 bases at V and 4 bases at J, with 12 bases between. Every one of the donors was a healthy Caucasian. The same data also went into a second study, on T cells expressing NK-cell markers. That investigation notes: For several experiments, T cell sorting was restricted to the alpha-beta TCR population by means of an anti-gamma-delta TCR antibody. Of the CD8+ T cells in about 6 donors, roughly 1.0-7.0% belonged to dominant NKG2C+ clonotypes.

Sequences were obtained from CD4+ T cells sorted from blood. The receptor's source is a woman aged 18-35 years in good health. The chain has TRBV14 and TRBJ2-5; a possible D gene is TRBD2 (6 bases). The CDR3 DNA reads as TGTGCCAGCAGATCCGGGAGTTTAGAGACCCAGTACTTC. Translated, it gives CASRSGSLETQYF.